These 12 T cell receptor beta chains were sequenced from one sample in a study of CD8+ T cells in alopecia areata. Extraction and reverse transcription of RNA yielded cDNA as the sequencing template. The protocol was immunoSEQ multiplex PCR, while the TCRdb copy is restricted to in-frame clones and leaves out a portion. The table records roughly 150,000 clones, under 60% of them present only once. This sample comprised CD4+ T cells sorted from blood, obtained at week 0. The receptors originated from a human donor with alopecia areata.

The chain has TRBV6-5 and TRBJ2-4; D gene uncertain. V lost 1 base and J lost 0, with 10 bases in between. The CDR3 has 16 residues. CDR1 is MNHEY and CDR2 is SVGAGI in the germline V gene. The CDR3: CASSYFGGTAKNIQYF. The DNA of the CDR3 is TGTGCCAGCAGTTACTTCGGTGGAACAGCCAAAAACATTCAGTACTTC.

The V and J genes are TRBV11-1 and TRBJ2-2, with a tentative D call TRBD2 (6 bases). Germline V CDR1 and CDR2: SGHAT, FQDESV (reference sequence). This CDR3 has 15 residues. Trimming shortened V by 5 bases and J by 5 bases, and 15 bases separated the two germline ends. The CDR3 DNA sequence: TGTGCCAGCAGCCCCGAGGAGGGCAGGACCGGGGAGCTGTTTTTT. It encodes CASSPEEGRTGELFF.

The chain couples TRBV30 to TRBJ2-1, with D possibly TRBD2 on 5 matching bases. Germline V gene sequence: CDR1 GTSNPN, CDR2 SVGIG (reference sequence). The CDR3 has 11 residues. Trimming pared 0 bases from V and 16 bases from J, leaving 13 bases between. The CDR3 DNA is TGTGCCTGGAGTGTGGAAACTAGTCCATTCTTC. The encoded protein is CAWSVETSPFF.

CDR3 region: CASIQEPYSPLHF. The CDR3 nucleotides are TGTGCCAGCATACAGGAACCATATTCACCCCTCCACTTT. The chain combines TRBV2 with TRBJ1-6; D is perhaps TRBD1 (5 bases). The CDR3 has 13 residues. The V gene lost 7 bases and the J gene lost 8 bases, with 12 bases spanning the gap. CDR1 is SNHLY, CDR2 FYNNEI, per germline.

A single count supports this clone. V and J are TRBV6-5 and TRBJ1-2; possible D gene TRBD1, 5 bases. This CDR3 comprises 15 residues. The germline V gene has CDR1 MNHEY and CDR2 SVGAGI. The germline V and J ends were trimmed by 0 bases and 6 bases, with 14 bases remaining between them. CDR3 protein: CASSYSGALGDGYTF. The CDR3 region has the DNA TGTGCCAGCAGTTACTCCGGGGCCCTCGGAGATGGCTACACCTTC.

This clone appeared a few times. CDR3 sequence reads: CASRSFTDNSPLHF. The DNA of the CDR3 is TGTGCCAGCCGGTCATTCACCGATAATTCACCCCTCCACTTT. V and J are TRBV6-6 and TRBJ1-6; D not resolved. CDR3 size: 14 residues. The ends were cut back, 8 bases at V and 5 bases at J, with 13 bases in the middle. Germline V gives CDR1 MNHNY, CDR2 SVGAGI (reference sequence).

This rearrangement joins TRBV7-2 to TRBJ1-5; weak D call: TRBD1 (5 bases). V was cut by 1 base and J by 7 bases, with 14 bases left in between. The CDR3 covers 15 residues. Germline CDR1 is SGHTA and CDR2 is FQGNSA. The CDR3 reads CASSLDPGRAQPQHF. The CDR3 DNA is TGTGCCAGCAGCTTAGACCCCGGCAGGGCGCAGCCCCAGCATTTT.

V usage is TRBV25-1 and J usage is TRBJ1-6; possible D gene TRBD1, 6 bases. V dropped 2 bases and J dropped 10 bases, with 12 bases sitting between them. CDR1 and CDR2 (germline): MGHDK, SYGVNS. The CDR3 has 14 amino acids. CDR3 region: CASSEGQGRSPLHF. CDR3 in DNA: TGTGCCAGCAGTGAAGGGCAGGGGAGATCACCCCTCCACTTT.

The rearrangement links TRBV4-2 to TRBJ2-2, with D possibly being TRBD1 or TRBD2 (5 bases each). This CDR3 is built from 15 residues. Germline V CDR1 and CDR2: LGHNA, YNFKEQ. V dropped 5 bases and J dropped 2 bases, with 12 bases sitting between them. The CDR3 reads CASSDRDQNTGELFF. The DNA for the CDR3 is TGTGCCAGCAGCGATCGGGACCAAAACACCGGGGAGCTGTTTTTT.

V gene TRBV7-3 combines with J gene TRBJ2-2; TRBD2 is a possible D gene (5 bases). Between the trimmed V and J ends, which lost 4 bases and 4 bases, there was a span of 10 bases. CDR1 and CDR2 from the germline V gene are SGHTA and FQGTGA. This CDR3 has 14 residues. CDR3 nucleotides: TGTGCCAGCAGCTCCGAGGGCCGCACCGGGGAGCTGTTTTTT. Translated, it gives CASSSEGRTGELFF.

The sample holds one count of this clone. V gene TRBV5-1 combines with J gene TRBJ1-6; a weak D match, TRBD1 (5 bases). Between the trimmed V and J ends, which lost 0 bases and 7 bases, there was a span of 8 bases. The CDR3 sequence is 14 residues long. From germline, CDR1 is SGHRS and CDR2 YFSETQ. The DNA for the CDR3 is TGCGCCAGCAGCTTGGCAGGGACGAATTCACCCCTCCACTTT. The encoded protein is CASSLAGTNSPLHF.

The chain links TRBV10-3 to TRBJ2-3, with D unresolved. CDR1 and CDR2 from the germline V gene are ENHRY and SYGVKD. The length of the CDR3 is 13 residues. The V end lost 8 bases, the J end lost 5 bases, and 14 bases lay between the germline ends. CDR3 bases: TGTGCCATCGGACGGATTGAGCTAGATACGCAGTATTTT. Protein: CAIGRIELDTQYF.